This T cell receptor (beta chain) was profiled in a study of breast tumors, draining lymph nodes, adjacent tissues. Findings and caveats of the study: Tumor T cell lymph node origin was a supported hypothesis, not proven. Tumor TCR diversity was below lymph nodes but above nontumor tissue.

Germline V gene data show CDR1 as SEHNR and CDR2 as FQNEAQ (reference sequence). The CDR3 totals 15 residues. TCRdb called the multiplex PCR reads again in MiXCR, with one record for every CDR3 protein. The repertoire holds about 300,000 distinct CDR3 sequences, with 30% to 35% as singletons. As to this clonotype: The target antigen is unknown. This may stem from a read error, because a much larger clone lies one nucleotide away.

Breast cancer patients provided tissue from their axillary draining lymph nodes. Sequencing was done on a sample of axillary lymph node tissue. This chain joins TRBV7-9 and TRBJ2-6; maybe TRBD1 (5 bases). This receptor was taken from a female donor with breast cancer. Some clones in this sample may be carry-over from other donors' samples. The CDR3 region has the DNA TGTGCCAGCAGCCCTCGGATCTCTGGGGCCAACGTCCTGCCTTTC. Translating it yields CASSPRISGANVLPF.